The 15 T cell receptor beta chains given below trace back to one sample, sequenced in a study of neoadjuvant anti-PD-1 for oral cavity cancer (dated by TCRdb to about 2021). In the paper's terms, the time point label means: after neoadjuvant nivolumab, at surgical resection. The library came from the immunoSEQ multiplex PCR assay. Sourced from immuneACCESS, this table was stored by TCRdb with only in-frame sequences that have V and J called. A share of the clones is absent; for the studies checked, an unresolved V gene accounts for under half, and the remainder has no known explanation. This sample holds about 14,000 clones; 76% were observed only once. The ten largest clones represent 2.4% of the sample. Sequences were derived from PBMCs, sampled after nivolumab (anti-PD-1) treatment. Receptors originate from a person aged 35 to 85 with oral cavity squamous cell carcinoma.

The chain uses TRBV5-4 and TRBJ1-2, with 9 bases that match TRBD1. CDR1 and CDR2 (germline): SGHNT, YYREEE (reference sequence). The ends lost 5 bases at V and 1 base at J; junction bases unmatched: 9. This CDR3 contains 16 residues. CDR3 protein: CASRQGQGILNYGYTF. The CDR3 nucleotides are TGTGCCAGCAGACAGGGACAGGGTATTCTTAACTATGGCTACACCTTC. The variable domain in full, with the rest retrieved from reference TRBV5-4 and TRBJ1-2, is ETGVTQSPTHLIKTRGQQVTLRCSSQSGHNTVSWYQQALGQGPQFIFQYYREEENGRGNFPPRFSGLQFPNYSSELNVNALELDDSALYLCASRQGQGILNYGYTFGSGTRLTVV.

The J gene is TRBJ1-2, the V gene TRBV19; D remains ambiguous. The germline gives CDR1 LNHDA, CDR2 SQIVND (reference sequence). Trimming took 2 bases from V and 2 from J, leaving 9 bases between them. This CDR3 is built from 14 residues. CDR3 amino acids: CASSILIPNYGYTF. CDR3 nucleotides: TGTGCCAGTAGTATACTCATTCCAAACTATGGCTACACCTTC. Full variable domain (rest looked up from reference TRBV19 and TRBJ1-2): DGGITQSPKYLFRKEGQNVTLSCEQNLNHDAMYWYRQDPGQGLRLIYYSQIVNDFQKGDIAEGYSVSREKKESFPLTVTSAQKNPTAFYLCASSILIPNYGYTFGSGTRLTVV.

This clone appeared once. The rearrangement links TRBV30 to TRBJ1-4, with no clear D. Germline V lookup: CDR1 GTSNPN, CDR2 SVGIG (reference sequence). This CDR3 has 15 residues. The germline V and J ends were trimmed by 1 base and 4 bases, with 13 bases remaining between them. This chain's CDR3 is CAWSALGQVNEKLFF. CDR3 DNA sequence: TGTGCCTGGAGTGCCCTCGGGCAAGTTAATGAAAAACTGTTTTTT.

The chain uses TRBV25-1 and TRBJ2-1; D is possibly TRBD1 (6 bases). CDR3 length: 16 residues. CDR1 and CDR2 (germline): MGHDK, SYGVNS. The V end lost 4 bases, the J end lost 1 base, and 14 bases lay between the germline ends. CDR3 loop: CASSGTGPESYNEQFF. In nucleotides, the CDR3 is TGTGCCAGCAGTGGAACAGGGCCCGAATCCTACAATGAGCAGTTCTTC.

The chain combines TRBV7-8 with TRBJ1-2; no definite D call. Germline values: CDR1 SGHVS, CDR2 FQNEAQ. CDR3 length: 15 residues. Trimming cost V 8 bases and J 1 base, with 17 bases left between them. The chain's CDR3 is CASSYGEELNYGYTF. As DNA, the CDR3 is TGTGCCAGCTCCTACGGCGAGGAACTTAACTATGGCTACACCTTC.

Here the CDR3 reads CASSLSEAIGYTF. In DNA, the CDR3 is TGTGCCAGCAGCTTGAGTGAAGCCATAGGCTACACCTTC. The rearrangement links TRBV13 to TRBJ1-2, with D hard to call. The CDR3 has 13 residues. Trimming left V 3 bases short and J 8 bases short, with 13 bases between. Germline V gene data show CDR1 as PRHDT and CDR2 as FYEKMQ (reference sequence).

This chain connects TRBV28 to TRBJ2-3; 7 nucleotides match TRBD1. Looked up from germline, CDR1 is MDHEN and CDR2 is SYDVKM. The CDR3 runs 14 residues. Trimming at V came to 5 bases and at J to 2 bases, leaving 4 bases not matched to a gene. CDR3 DNA: TGTGCCAGCAGTCTGGGACAGCTCACAGATACGCAGTATTTT. Translating gives CASSLGQLTDTQYF.

This clone was observed a single time. The rearrangement joins TRBV9 to TRBJ1-2; possible D gene TRBD1, 6 bases. Germline V lookup: CDR1 SGDLS, CDR2 YYNGEE. This CDR3 has 17 residues. The germline V and J ends were trimmed by 3 bases and 6 bases, with 24 bases remaining between them. CDR3 DNA sequence: TGTGCCAGCAGCGCCACAGGGACGTCTTCCGCTTTGGATGGCTACACCTTC. Protein sequence: CASSATGTSSALDGYTF.

The chain employs TRBV30 and TRBJ1-5; 8 nucleotides align to TRBD1. CDR3 length: 14 residues. V trimming: 7 bases; J trimming: 7 bases; junction bases outside the gene matches: 12. Germline V gene data show CDR1 as GTSNPN and CDR2 as SVGIG (reference sequence). The CDR3 loop is CAFAQGAAGQPQHF. CDR3 bases: TGTGCCTTCGCCCAGGGGGCCGCGGGGCAGCCCCAGCATTTT.

In DNA, the CDR3 is TGTGCCAGCAGCTTACCCTCTGGGGCCAACGTCCTGACTTTC. Protein product: CASSLPSGANVLTF. V and J are TRBV11-2 and TRBJ2-6; D is unresolved. This CDR3 spans 14 amino acids. CDR1 SGHAT and CDR2 FQNNGV come from the germline V gene. Trimming took 2 bases from V and 0 from J, leaving 2 bases between them.

This clone has only a few counts. The gene calls are TRBV4-1 and TRBJ2-1; perhaps D is TRBD1 or TRBD2 (6 bases each). V shed 5 bases and J shed 8 bases, with 19 bases lying between them. Germline CDR1 reads MGHRA; CDR2 reads YSYEKL. The CDR3 runs to 15 residues. The CDR3 here is CASSASRGDGDEQFF. The CDR3 nucleotides are TGCGCCAGCAGCGCCTCTAGGGGGGATGGTGATGAGCAGTTCTTC.

V and J are TRBV5-6 and TRBJ1-1, with 8 bases that match TRBD1. CDR3 size: 17 residues. V lost 0 bases and J lost 4; bases outside the gene matches: 11. Germline values: CDR1 SGHDT, CDR2 YYEEEE. The DNA of the CDR3 is TGTGCCAGCAGCTTGGCCGCAGGGGGCCTTTTTGGCACTGAAGCTTTCTTT. Protein product: CASSLAAGGLFGTEAFF.

This chain connects TRBV6-1 to TRBJ2-5, with unresolved D. The germline V gene has CDR1 MNHNS and CDR2 SASEGT. The V and J ends lost 1 base and 3 bases respectively, with 6 bases between them. CDR3 length: 13 residues. The CDR3, as DNA: TGTGCCAGCAGTGAAGGGCCAAAAGAGACCCAGTACTTC. Translating gives CASSEGPKETQYF.

This clone was seen a few times. This sequence joins TRBV6-1 and TRBJ2-7; TRBD2 matches 8 bases. The CDR3 is 17 amino acids. V lost 4 bases and J lost 3; bases outside the gene matches: 14. Germline V gives CDR1 MNHNS, CDR2 SASEGT. The CDR3 DNA sequence: TGTGCCAGCAGTGCAACCCACAGTGGCCGGGGGGGCTACGAGCAGTACTTC. This codes for CASSATHSGRGGYEQYF.

The genes are TRBV6-1 and TRBJ1-1; D is uncertain. The CDR3 runs 15 residues. V was shortened by 4 bases and J by 5 bases, with 17 bases between the two germline ends. Germline assignment: CDR1 MNHNS and CDR2 SASEGT. Here the CDR3 reads CASSGWLQRLTEAFF. The CDR3 DNA sequence: TGTGCCAGCAGTGGTTGGTTACAACGTCTTACTGAAGCTTTCTTT.